This is a list of T cell receptor beta chains from one sample in a study of identical twins. MiXCR, applied by TCRdb to the 5' RACE reads, yields one record per CDR3 protein. The sample includes 1.5 million to 2 million distinct CDR3 sequences, around 33% of them seen just once. Sequencing input: cord blood. The receptors were sampled from a newborn girl in good health. CDR3s include the opening cysteine and the closing phenylalanine or tryptophan. D genes are given only for firm matches. Size values are once, few and many counts, or a class for expanded clones, and some rows have none.

j_gene	abundance	d_gene	v_gene	CDR3nt	CDR3aa
TRBJ2-5	.	TRBD1	TRBV11-3	TGTGCCAGCATCTACAGGGGTCAAGAGACCCAGTACTTC	CASIYRGQETQYF
TRBJ2-1	.	.	TRBV3-1	TGTGCCAGCAGCCCGGTTTTGGGCCTAGAAGCCAATGAGCAGTTCTTC	CASSPVLGLEANEQFF
TRBJ1-2	many	.	TRBV25-1	TGTGCCAGCAGTGGAGGAAGGGCCTATGGCTACACCTTC	CASSGGRAYGYTF
TRBJ1-5	many	.	TRBV21-1	TGTGCCAGCAGCCCCCCGGGGCTGGACAGCAATCAGCCCCAGCATTTT	CASSPPGLDSNQPQHF
TRBJ1-4	.	TRBD1	TRBV24-1	TGTGCCACCAGTGACACAACCCGACAGGGGGCGGGTGGTGCAACTAATGAAAAACTGTTTTTT	CATSDTTRQGAGGATNEKLFF
TRBJ2-7	.	.	TRBV7-3	TGTGCCAGCAGCTCCGGACGGATCTACGAGCAGTACTTC	CASSSGRIYEQYF
TRBJ1-2	few	.	TRBV12-5	TGTGCTAGTGGTCCCCACGGAGGAGTCTATGGCTACACCTTC	CASGPHGGVYGYTF
TRBJ1-2	few	TRBD1	TRBV20-1	TGCAGTCTAATTCCAGGGGGCGAAGGCTATGGCTACACCTTC	CSLIPGGEGYGYTF
TRBJ2-1	.	.	TRBV4-2	TGTGCCAGCAGCCAAGAGGGAACCACCCGGAGTGAGCAGTTCTTC	CASSQEGTTRSEQFF
TRBJ2-5	.	TRBD2	TRBV25-1	TGTGCCAGCAGCAGCGGGGGACACCAAGAGACCCAGTACTTC	CASSSGGHQETQYF
TRBJ1-3	few	.	TRBV10-3	TGTGCCATCGGGGGGGGCCCCCTCTCTGGAAACACCATATATTTT	CAIGGGPLSGNTIYF
TRBJ2-5	.	.	TRBV7-8	TGTGCCCGCAGCTTACCGCCAGCGCCAATCCTTAGGGAGACCCAGTACTTC	CARSLPPAPILRETQYF
TRBJ2-3	.	TRBD2	TRBV2	TGTGCCAGCAGTGAGACTAGCGGGGGGCCCAGCACAGATACGCAGTATTTT	CASSETSGGPSTDTQYF
TRBJ1-1	.	.	TRBV4-2	TGTGCCAGCAGCAACATCGGAATGAACACTGAAGCTTTCTTT	CASSNIGMNTEAFF
TRBJ1-1	.	TRBD1	TRBV20-1	TGCAGTGCTTGGGACAGCGACACTGAAGCTTTCTTT	CSAWDSDTEAFF
TRBJ2-7	.	.	TRBV9	TGTGCCAGCAGCGTAGACGAGGGGCCCTCCTACGAGCAGTACTTC	CASSVDEGPSYEQYF
TRBJ1-2	.	.	TRBV24-1	TGTGCCACCAGCCCAGGATGGAACTATGGCTACACCTTC	CATSPGWNYGYTF
TRBJ2-1	.	.	TRBV14	TGTGCCAGCAGCCAAGTATTGGGTAACAATGAGCAGTTCTTC	CASSQVLGNNEQFF
TRBJ2-5	few	.	TRBV9	TGTGCCAGCAGCGTAGCGGAGCGGGAGACCCAGTACTTC	CASSVAERETQYF
TRBJ2-3	.	.	TRBV7-2	TGTGCCAGCAGCTTTCTACTGGGCCCTGGCACAGATACGCAGTATTTT	CASSFLLGPGTDTQYF
TRBJ2-3	few	.	TRBV5-1	TGCGCCAGCAGCTGGAAATTGGGGCCCGGCACAGATACGCAGTATTTT	CASSWKLGPGTDTQYF
TRBJ2-5	.	TRBD2	TRBV28	TGTGCCAGCAGTTTAGCTAGCGGGGAAGAGACCCAGTACTTC	CASSLASGEETQYF
TRBJ1-1	.	TRBD1	TRBV12-3/TRBV12-4	TGTGCCAGCAGCCCTTATTGGGGACAGGGGGCTTTCTTT	CASSPYWGQGAFF
TRBJ2-7	.	.	TRBV4-1	TGCGCCAGCAGCCAAAGTTCGGCTAGCGTTGGCTACGAGCAGTACTTC	CASSQSSASVGYEQYF
TRBJ2-7	few	TRBD2	TRBV2	TGTGCCAGCGGACTTACCGGGACTAGCTCCTCCTACGAGCAGTACTTC	CASGLTGTSSSYEQYF
TRBJ2-1	few	.	TRBV27	TGTGCCAGCAGTTTAGGGAAAAACAATGAGCAGTTCTTC	CASSLGKNNEQFF
TRBJ2-5	.	.	TRBV20-1	TGCAGTGCTAGAGATGATTGGGGGATTGGGGTCTATGAGCAGTACTTC	CSARDDWGIGVYEQYF
TRBJ2-1	.	TRBD2	TRBV3-1	TGTGCCAGCAGCCAAGAGCTAGCGGGGGCTTCCGAGCAGTTCTTC	CASSQELAGASEQFF
TRBJ2-3	.	TRBD2	TRBV11-2	TGTGCCAGCAGCTTTATAGCGGGGGTGGGAGATACGCAGTATTTT	CASSFIAGVGDTQYF
TRBJ2-3	few	.	TRBV20-1	TGCAGTAGCTGGGACCTCAACGGGGATACGCAGTATTTT	CSSWDLNGDTQYF
TRBJ2-7	.	.	TRBV4-2	TGTGCCAGCAGCCAAGATGGGCGGAAGGAGTACTTC	CASSQDGRKEYF
TRBJ2-1	.	TRBD2	TRBV6-4	TGTGCCAGCAGTGACTCTAAACTAGCGAACAGGTACAATGAGCAGTTCTTC	CASSDSKLANRYNEQFF
TRBJ2-7	few	TRBD2	TRBV5-6	TGTGCCAGCAGCTTTGGAGGCGCGGGAGGACACTACGAGCAGTACTTC	CASSFGGAGGHYEQYF
TRBJ2-2	.	TRBD2	TRBV5-1	TGCGCCAGCAGCTTCCCGCCCCAAAGACTAGCAGCGGCCGGGGAGCTGTTTTTT	CASSFPPQRLAAAGELFF
TRBJ2-3	.	.	TRBV5-1	TGCGCCAGCAGCTTGATCGGACTCCGCACAGATACGCAGTATTTT	CASSLIGLRTDTQYF
TRBJ2-1	.	TRBD2	TRBV5-1	TGCGCCAGCAGCACAGAAGGGACTAGCTACAATGAGCAGTTCTTC	CASSTEGTSYNEQFF
TRBJ1-1	few	.	TRBV5-1	TGCGCCAGCAGCTTGGAGCCAGGTAGAAACACTGAAGCTTTCTTT	CASSLEPGRNTEAFF
TRBJ1-6	many	.	TRBV5-1	TGCGCCAGCACCGCAGGTCAAAATAATTCACCCCTCCACTTT	CASTAGQNNSPLHF
TRBJ2-3	.	TRBD2	TRBV25-1	TGTGCCAGCAGTGAAAGCGGGAAGCGGGAGGGCCGACCTAAGGATACGCAGTATTTT	CASSESGKREGRPKDTQYF
TRBJ2-3	.	.	TRBV12-5	TGTGCTAGTGGTTTGCGGGATACGCGGTATTTT	CASGLRDTRYF